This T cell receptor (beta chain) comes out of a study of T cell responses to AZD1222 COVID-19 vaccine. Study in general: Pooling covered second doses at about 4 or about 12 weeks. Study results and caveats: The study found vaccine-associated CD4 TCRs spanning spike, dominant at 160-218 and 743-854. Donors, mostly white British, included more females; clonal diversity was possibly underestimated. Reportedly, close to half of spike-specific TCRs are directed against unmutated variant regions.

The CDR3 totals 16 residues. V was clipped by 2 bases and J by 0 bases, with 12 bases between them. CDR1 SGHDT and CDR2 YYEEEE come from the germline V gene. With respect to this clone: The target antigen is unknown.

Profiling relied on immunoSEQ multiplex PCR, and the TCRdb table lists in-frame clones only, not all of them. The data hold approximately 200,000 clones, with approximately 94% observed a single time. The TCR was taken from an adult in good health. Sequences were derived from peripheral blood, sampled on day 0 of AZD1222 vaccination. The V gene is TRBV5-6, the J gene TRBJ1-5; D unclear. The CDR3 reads CASSFLSDSSNQPQHF. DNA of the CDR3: TGTGCCAGCAGCTTTTTGTCAGACTCTAGCAATCAGCCCCAGCATTTT.